This T cell receptor (beta chain) was observed in a study of shared clonotypes between healthy human individuals. Findings and limits, study-wide: Only blood samples were collected, and tissue repertoires likely differ. Relative to their counterparts shared across all four donors, non-shared clonotypes exhibited diminished generation probabilities. It was observed that roughly 5.4% of naive CD4 clonotypes were shared across several donors.

Deletions cut 1 base from V and 1 base from J, with 11 bases between. The germline gives CDR1 SGHDT, CDR2 YYEEEE. CDR3 length: 16 residues. In this sample, this clone turned up a few times. The target antigen is unknown. Sequenced by immunoSEQ multiplex PCR; TCRdb stores in-frame clones only, minus some. The sample lists 600,000 to 750,000 clones; 60% to 80% were seen once. This sequence joins TRBV5-6 and TRBJ2-2; D unresolved. The sample taken for sequencing was memory CD4+ T cells sorted from blood. Subset indicated: CD45RA-negative fraction. The TCR originated in a woman aged 25-40 years in good health. CDR3 sequence reads: CASSLRHPKNTGELFF. The CDR3 DNA follows: TGTGCCAGCAGCTTGAGGCACCCTAAGAACACCGGGGAGCTGTTTTTT.